Reported below is one T cell receptor (beta chain). The data derive from a study of CD8+ T cells in alopecia areata. Study background: For the treated group, dosing was oral tofacitinib at 5 to 10 mg twice daily.

Following extraction, RNA underwent reverse transcription to cDNA, which served as the sequencing template. Using immunoSEQ multiplex PCR, the repertoire was profiled, and TCRdb retains in-frame clones only, with some absent. The data show 110,000 to 150,000 clones, 80% to 90% seen once. Indicated treatment: oral pan-JAK inhibitor, 5-10 mg twice daily. The germline gives CDR1 SGHNT, CDR2 YENEEA. The CDR3 totals 14 residues. V was cut by 2 bases and J by 2 bases, with 9 bases left in between. The chain has TRBV11-3 and TRBJ2-5; D is uncertain. Sequencing used CD8+ T cells sorted from blood, obtained at week 4, from a patient treated with tofacitinib. The source of this sequence is a human donor with alopecia areata. CDR3 amino acids: CASSLTERQETQYF. CDR3 bases: TGTGCCAGCAGCTTAACCGAACGGCAAGAGACCCAGTACTTC.